The sequence of this TCR beta chain was determined in a study of blood T cell repertoires in COVID-19. Study background: Samples of COVID-19 (acute and convalescent) were obtained from the United States, Italy and Spain. PBMCs, B-cell-depleted T cells, or T cells provided the cDNA or gDNA that made up the material.

The V gene lost 6 bases and the J gene lost 4 bases, with 7 bases spanning the gap. Germline CDR1 reads LGHNT; CDR2 reads FRNRAP. The CDR3 has 11 amino acids. Clinical history as reported by participants underpinned cohort assignment. Original analysis: Estimated nucleated cell counts came from reference gene primer amplification. Some clones are missing from TCRdb's copy, which holds only in-frame ones; the method was immunoSEQ multiplex PCR. The D gene and trimming were derived from the DNA, and the V and J assignments and clone size from that table. Here the sample spans approximately 450,000 clones, roughly nine tenths being singletons.

Sequencing was performed on PBMCs or T cells enriched from blood (not recorded which). The source is a woman aged 18-30 years with acute COVID-19. The rearrangement links TRBV12-5 to TRBJ2-7, with unresolved D. The CDR3 DNA sequence: TGTGCTAGTGGGCTCGGTTACGAGCAGTACTTC. It encodes CASGLGYEQYF.